The next 12 T cell receptor beta chains were all read from a single sample in a study of blood T cell repertoires in COVID-19. Produced via immunoSEQ multiplex PCR; TCRdb's table is partial and in-frame only. The sample lists roughly 220,000 clones, around nine tenths occurring once. What was sequenced was peripheral blood. The receptors were sampled from a man in his 60s with acute or convalescent COVID-19.

The chain employs TRBV18 and TRBJ2-3; 8 bases line up with TRBD2. Trimming removed 0 bases from V and 9 bases from J; junction bases left unmatched: 8. The germline V gene has CDR1 KGHSH and CDR2 LQKENI. This CDR3 is 15 amino acids long. The CDR3 nucleotides read TGTGCCAGCTCACCACCGTCGGGGGGGGCAGGCACGCAGTATTTT. This encodes CASSPPSGGAGTQYF.

J is TRBJ2-5 and V is TRBV7-6, with 8 bases matching TRBD1. V was clipped by 5 bases and J by 1 base; unmatched bases: 27. CDR1 and CDR2 (germline): SGHVS, FNYEAQ. There are 22 residues in the CDR3. CDR3 loop: CASSPKPSRGRGGSITQETQYF. DNA of the CDR3: TGTGCCAGCAGCCCGAAGCCGTCCAGGGGGCGTGGGGGGTCCATAACCCAAGAGACCCAGTACTTC.

This clone was counted between two and nine times. The chain recombines TRBV28 with TRBJ1-5, with no clear D. This CDR3 is 15 amino acids long. Germline-derived CDR1 and CDR2 are MDHEN and SYDVKM. V was cut by 7 bases and J by 6 bases, with 19 bases left in between. The CDR3 coding sequence is TGTGCCAGCACCAACTTCGAGGGCCGGCCTCAGCCCCAGCATTTT. Encoded protein: CASTNFEGRPQPQHF.

The chain combines TRBV4-3 with TRBJ2-1; 7 bases line up with TRBD1. V was pared by 3 bases and J by 5 bases, with 4 bases of the junction left unmatched. The V gene's germline CDR1 is LGHNA and CDR2 YSLEER. The CDR3 extends over 14 amino acids. In DNA, the CDR3 is TGCGCCAGCAGCCATCCGGGACAGAACAATGAGCAGTTCTTC. It yields the protein CASSHPGQNNEQFF.

The chain uses TRBV3-1 (or the pseudogene TRBV3-2) and TRBJ2-7; the D gene is possibly TRBD2 (6 bases). V was cut by 6 bases and J by 2 bases, with 11 bases left in between. This CDR3 is 13 amino acids long. The germline gives CDR1 LGHDT, CDR2 YNNKEL (reference sequence). This CDR3 is CASRSGGTYEQYF. CDR3 nucleotide sequence: TGTGCCAGCAGGTCCGGGGGAACCTACGAGCAGTACTTC.

The chain combines TRBV7-6 with TRBJ1-2; weak D call: TRBD1 (6 bases). Looked up from germline, CDR1 is SGHVS and CDR2 is FNYEAQ. V was shortened by 5 bases and J by 2 bases, with 12 bases between the two germline ends. The CDR3 is made up of 14 amino acids. The CDR3 protein is CASSPNRDNYGYTF. CDR3 sequence (DNA): TGTGCCAGCAGCCCCAACAGGGACAACTATGGCTACACCTTC.

This chain uses TRBV19 with TRBJ1-2, with 9 positions matching TRBD1. There are 16 residues in the CDR3. The germline V gene encodes CDR1 LNHDA and CDR2 SQIVND (reference sequence). Losses at the gene ends were 6 bases for V and 4 bases for J; bases not matched to a gene: 12. CDR3 loop: CASSFPGQGFGYGYTF. For the CDR3, the DNA is TGTGCCAGTAGCTTCCCGGGACAGGGCTTCGGCTATGGCTACACCTTC.

On this clone: This sample includes further DNA sequences coding for the same CDR3. V is TRBV5-1 and J is TRBJ2-5; D call uncertain. V shed 3 bases and J shed 2 bases, with 8 bases lying between them. Germline CDR1 SGHRS, CDR2 YFSETQ. CDR3 length: 13 amino acids. The CDR3 reads CASSSGIQETQYF. The CDR3 region has the DNA TGCGCCAGCAGCTCAGGAATACAAGAGACCCAGTACTTC.

The rearrangement joins TRBV7-6 to TRBJ2-3, with TRBD2 identical over 10 bases. The CDR3 has 15 amino acids. V trimming: 0 bases; J trimming: 3 bases; junction bases outside the gene matches: 0. Germline V lookup: CDR1 SGHVS, CDR2 FNYEAQ. The CDR3 nucleotides are TGTGCCAGCAGCTTAGCTAGCGGGGGGACAGATACGCAGTATTTT. It specifies CASSLASGGTDTQYF.

The genes are TRBV21-1 and TRBJ2-3; the table's D call TRBD2 went unverified against the DNA. TRBV21-1 is recorded as a pseudogene. CDR3 length equals 14 residues. The CDR3 nucleotides read TGTGCCAGCAGCAGTAGCGGGGGAACAGATACGCAGTATTTT. Residues: CASSSSGGTDTQYF.

This chain joins TRBV9 and TRBJ2-7; D might be TRBD2 (6 bases). The CDR3 runs 15 residues. Germline values: CDR1 SGDLS, CDR2 YYNGEE. V lost 4 bases and J 2 bases, leaving 16 bases between the germline ends. The CDR3 DNA follows: TGTGCCAGCAGCCCGGGGGAGTTTCTGACCTACGAGCAGTACTTC. Its translation: CASSPGEFLTYEQYF.

This clone came up once. The genes are TRBV3-1 (or the pseudogene TRBV3-2) and TRBJ1-1; D remains ambiguous. V was shortened by 1 base and J by 1 base, with 7 bases between the two germline ends. Germline loops: CDR1 LGHDT, CDR2 YNNKEL (reference sequence). The CDR3 has 14 amino acids. CDR3 DNA sequence: TGTGCCAGCAGCCAAGTACGGTGGAACACTGAAGCTTTCTTT. This encodes CASSQVRWNTEAFF.